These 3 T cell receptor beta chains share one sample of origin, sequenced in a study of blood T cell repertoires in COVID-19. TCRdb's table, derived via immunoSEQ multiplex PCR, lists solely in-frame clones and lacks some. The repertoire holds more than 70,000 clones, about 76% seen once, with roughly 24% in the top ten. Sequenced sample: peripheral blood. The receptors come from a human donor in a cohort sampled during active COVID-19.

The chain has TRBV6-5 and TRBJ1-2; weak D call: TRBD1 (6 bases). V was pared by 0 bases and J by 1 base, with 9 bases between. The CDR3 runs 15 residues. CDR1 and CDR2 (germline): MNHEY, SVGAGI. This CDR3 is CASSYSGGYNYGYTF. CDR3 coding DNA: TGTGCCAGCAGTTACTCAGGGGGTTATAACTATGGCTACACCTTC.

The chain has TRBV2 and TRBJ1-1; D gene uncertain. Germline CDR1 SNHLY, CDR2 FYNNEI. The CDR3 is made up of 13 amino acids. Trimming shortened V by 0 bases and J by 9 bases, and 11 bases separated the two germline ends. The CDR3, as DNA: TGTGCCAGCAGTGAAGCCACAGCAATCAAAGCTTTCTTT. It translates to CASSEATAIKAFF.

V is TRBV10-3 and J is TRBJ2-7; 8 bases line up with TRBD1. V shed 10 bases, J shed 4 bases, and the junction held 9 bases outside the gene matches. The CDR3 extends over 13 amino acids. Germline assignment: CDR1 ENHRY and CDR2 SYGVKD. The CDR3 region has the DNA TGTGCCACCCTTCCGACAGGGGTGTACGAGCAGTACTTC. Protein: CATLPTGVYEQYF.